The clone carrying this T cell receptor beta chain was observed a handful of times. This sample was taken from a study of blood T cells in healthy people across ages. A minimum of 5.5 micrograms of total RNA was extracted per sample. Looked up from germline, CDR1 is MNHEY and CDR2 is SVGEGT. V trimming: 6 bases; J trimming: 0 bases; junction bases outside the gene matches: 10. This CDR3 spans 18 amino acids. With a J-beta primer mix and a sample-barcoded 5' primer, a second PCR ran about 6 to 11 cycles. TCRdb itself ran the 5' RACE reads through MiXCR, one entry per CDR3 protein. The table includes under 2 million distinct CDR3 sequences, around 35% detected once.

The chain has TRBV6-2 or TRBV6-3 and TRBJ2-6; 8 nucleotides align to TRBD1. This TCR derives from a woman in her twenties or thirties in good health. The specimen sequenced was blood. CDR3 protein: CASSRTQGGASGANVLTF. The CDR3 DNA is TGTGCCAGCAGCCGAACACAGGGGGGAGCCTCTGGGGCCAACGTCCTGACTTTC.